These 17 T cell receptor beta chains share one sample of origin, sequenced in a study of sequential checkpoint blockade in melanoma. As for treatment: randomized to nivolumab then ipilimumab (arm A) or the reverse (arm B). TCRdb's copy holds only in-frame clones and misses some; the assay was immunoSEQ multiplex PCR. The sample yields some 5,800 clones, 87% seen once. This sample comprised CD8+ T cells sorted from blood (inferred from file names), obtained from a patient given nivolumab and ipilimumab in sequence. The source is a human donor with melanoma.

The J gene is TRBJ2-2, the V gene TRBV9; D possibly corresponds to TRBD2 (5 bases). V shed 3 bases and J shed 6 bases, with 15 bases lying between them. This CDR3 has 15 residues. Germline assignment: CDR1 SGDLS and CDR2 YYNGEE. The CDR3 DNA follows: TGTGCCAGCAGCGAGGAGGCATCGAGAGCCGGGGAGCTGTTTTTT. Its protein is CASSEEASRAGELFF.

The chain joins TRBV5-6 to TRBJ2-5; D ambiguous. Trimming stripped 1 base from V and 5 bases from J, with 9 bases between. Germline values: CDR1 SGHDT, CDR2 YYEEEE. The CDR3 contains 13 residues. The CDR3 sequence: CASSLNSWETQYF. The CDR3, as DNA: TGTGCCAGCAGCTTGAACTCGTGGGAGACCCAGTACTTC.

V and J are TRBV5-4 and TRBJ2-3, with a weak D call TRBD2 (6 bases). Germline CDR1 and CDR2: SGHNT and YYREEE (reference sequence). The CDR3 is 13 amino acids. Trimming removed 4 bases at V and 4 bases at J, with 10 bases between. As DNA, the CDR3 is TGTGCCAGCAGCCTAAGACTAGCAGATACGCAGTATTTT. Amino acids: CASSLRLADTQYF.

J is TRBJ2-7 and V is TRBV9; D is unclear. The CDR3 is 14 amino acids. Trimming took 0 bases from V and 2 from J, leaving 9 bases between them. Germline-derived CDR1 and CDR2 are SGDLS and YYNGEE. CDR3 coding DNA: TGTGCCAGCAGCGTAGGGGCTGCCCCCTACGAGCAGTACTTC. It translates to CASSVGAAPYEQYF.

This chain uses TRBV9 with TRBJ2-1; D may be TRBD1 (5 bases). Trimming took 3 bases from V and 0 from J, leaving 13 bases between them. Germline CDR1 is SGDLS and CDR2 is YYNGEE. The CDR3 extends over 16 amino acids. Here the CDR3 DNA reads TGTGCCAGCAGCGGATCCGGACAAGGCTCCTACAATGAGCAGTTCTTC. Translating gives CASSGSGQGSYNEQFF.

This chain links TRBV6-4 with TRBJ2-7, with 10 bases aligning to TRBD2. Looked up from germline, CDR1 is MRHNA and CDR2 is SNTAGT. This CDR3 is 18 amino acids long. V gave up 4 bases and J gave up 4 bases; unmatched junction bases: 16. The CDR3 here is CASSAFSLSGTSVYEQYF. The CDR3 DNA reads TGTGCCAGCAGTGCTTTTTCCCTCTCCGGGACTAGCGTGTACGAGCAGTACTTC.

This chain links TRBV30 with TRBJ2-1, with D maybe TRBD2 (6 bases). V was trimmed by 3 bases and J by 3 bases, leaving 12 bases between them. Germline CDR1 and CDR2: GTSNPN and SVGIG (reference sequence). The CDR3 is 14 residues long. The CDR3 sequence: CAWRSGVGYNEQFF. The CDR3 DNA reads as TGTGCCTGGAGGTCGGGAGTGGGCTACAATGAGCAGTTCTTC.

This rearrangement joins TRBV20-1 to TRBJ2-7; 8 positions agree with TRBD2. This CDR3 spans 8 amino acids. V dropped 6 bases and J dropped 12; count of bases not matched to a gene: 1. CDR1 DFQATT and CDR2 SNEGSKA come from the germline V gene (reference sequence). The CDR3 sequence is CSAGGAYF. CDR3 in DNA: TGCAGTGCCGGGGGGGCGTACTTC.

The rearrangement joins TRBV15 to TRBJ1-3; D is undetermined. Looked up from germline, CDR1 is LNHNV and CDR2 is YYDKDF (reference sequence). The CDR3 covers 17 residues. The germline V and J ends were trimmed by 0 bases and 6 bases, with 18 bases remaining between them. The CDR3 reads CATSRENGVGRANTIYF. The CDR3 coding sequence is TGTGCCACCAGCAGAGAGAACGGGGTAGGGAGGGCAAACACCATATATTTT.

CDR3 residues: CASSVSEETQYF. The CDR3 coding sequence is TGTGCCAGCAGCGTATCGGAAGAGACCCAGTACTTC. This chain connects TRBV9 to TRBJ2-5; D unresolved. This CDR3 contains 12 residues. Germline assignment: CDR1 SGDLS and CDR2 YYNGEE. The V end was cut by 1 base, the J end by 3 bases, with 4 bases between.

The chain links TRBV27 to TRBJ2-2; D might be TRBD1 (6 bases). Germline-derived CDR1 and CDR2 are MNHEY and SMNVEV (reference sequence). The V end lost 2 bases, the J end lost 4 bases, and 11 bases lay between the germline ends. The CDR3 is made up of 15 amino acids. This CDR3 reads CASSLRDTITGELFF. CDR3 sequence (DNA): TGTGCCAGCAGTTTAAGGGACACGATCACCGGGGAGCTGTTTTTT.

The rearrangement links TRBV27 to TRBJ2-7; the match to TRBD1 covers 7 bases. Per germline, CDR1 MNHEY and CDR2 SMNVEV (reference sequence). The ends lost 4 bases at V and 3 bases at J; junction bases unmatched: 15. The CDR3 contains 17 residues. The CDR3: CASSSSYRIGTDYEQYF. The CDR3 bases are TGTGCCAGCAGTTCTAGCTACAGGATTGGGACAGACTACGAGCAGTACTTC.

The V call is TRBV27, the J call TRBJ2-5; 13 bases map to TRBD2. V was pared by 2 bases and J by 5 bases, with 2 bases of the junction left unmatched. The CDR3 covers 15 residues. Germline V CDR1 and CDR2: MNHEY, SMNVEV (reference sequence). The CDR3 DNA sequence: TGTGCCAGCAGTTTAGGACTAGCGGGAGTTGAGACCCAGTACTTC. Its protein is CASSLGLAGVETQYF.

The V call is TRBV28, the J call TRBJ1-1; D is unresolved. V gave up 3 bases and J gave up 9 bases, with 23 bases separating them. This CDR3 spans 16 amino acids. In germline, CDR1 is MDHEN, CDR2 SYDVKM. The CDR3 here is CASSFAPGAIGRQAFF. As DNA, the CDR3 is TGTGCCAGCAGTTTTGCCCCGGGTGCGATAGGGAGGCAAGCTTTCTTT.

V gene TRBV7-2 combines with J gene TRBJ2-3; 12 bases are shared with TRBD2. V gave up 5 bases and J gave up 2 bases; unmatched junction bases: 8. CDR1 is SGHTA, CDR2 FQGNSA, per germline. The CDR3 sequence is 17 residues long. CDR3 region: CASSGGLAGLITDTQYF. CDR3 DNA sequence: TGTGCCAGCAGCGGTGGACTAGCGGGACTTATCACAGATACGCAGTATTTT. Full variable domain (remainder filled in from reference TRBV7-2 and TRBJ2-3): GAGVSQSPSNKVTEKGKDVELRCDPISGHTALYWYRQSLGQGLEFLIYFQGNSAPDKSGLPSDRFSAERTGGSVSTLTIQRTQQEDSAVYLCASSGGLAGLITDTQYFGPGTRLTVL.

The chain carries TRBV7-9 and TRBJ2-1; no firm D call. V was shortened by 5 bases and J by 5 bases, with 7 bases between the two germline ends. The CDR3 length is 12 residues. Germline values: CDR1 SEHNR, CDR2 FQNEAQ (reference sequence). CDR3 region: CASSPFDNEQFF. The CDR3 DNA reads as TGTGCCAGCAGCCCTTTTGACAATGAGCAGTTCTTC.

The chain combines TRBV12-2 with TRBJ2-7; the table gives TRBD2 as D, unverified against the DNA. TRBV12-2 is an annotated pseudogene. The CDR3 spans 17 residues. The CDR3 loop reads CASRLAHSAVSSYEQYF. CDR3 bases: TGTGCAAGTCGCTTAGCTCACTCGGCGGTAAGCTCCTACGAGCAGTACTTC.